One TCR beta chain is described in this entry. Its antigen remains unknown. Other DNA sequences from this sample encode an identical CDR3 as well. These data are taken from a study of T cell responses to AZD1222 COVID-19 vaccine. The study's findings and limits: Spike-wide vaccine-associated CD4 TCRs dominated at 160-218 and 743-854. It was only after the peak T cell response that any repertoires were sampled. Seropositivity was recorded at baseline in only a handful of AZD1222 recipients.

Repertoires were generated with immunoSEQ multiplex PCR, while TCRdb's copy carries only in-frame clones and drops some. The sample shows 200,000 or so clones, 90% to 95% of them seen only once. V lost 0 bases and J 7 bases, leaving 11 bases between the germline ends. The CDR3 is 15 amino acids. Germline CDR1 and CDR2: SGDLS and YYNGEE. This rearrangement joins TRBV9 to TRBJ1-6; D is possibly TRBD1 (6 bases). The material sequenced was peripheral blood, taken 28 days after the second AZD1222 dose. The clonotype was recovered from an adult who received the AZD1222 COVID-19 vaccine. This CDR3 reads CASSVEGGLNSPLHF. DNA of the CDR3: TGTGCCAGCAGCGTAGAGGGGGGCCTCAATTCACCCCTCCACTTT. The full variable domain, its missing parts supplied by reference TRBV9 and TRBJ1-6, is DSGVTQTPKHLITATGQRVTLRCSPRSGDLSVYWYQQSLDQGLQFLIQYYNGEERAKGNILERFSAQQFPDLHSELNLSSLELGDSALYFCASSVEGGLNSPLHFGNGTRLTVT.